This entry lists 30 T cell receptor beta chains sequenced from one sample in a study of cytomegalovirus exposure and HLA in healthy donors. TCRdb's copy holds only in-frame clones and misses some; the assay was immunoSEQ multiplex PCR. The sample consists of some 230,000 clones, about nine tenths of them appearing once. Specimen: PBMCs. These receptors were collected from a woman between 18 and 30 years old in good health and CMV-seronegative.

V and J are TRBV4-1 and TRBJ1-1, with TRBD1 as a possible D gene (6 bases). The V gene lost 1 base and the J gene lost 4 bases, with 22 bases spanning the gap. This CDR3 is 18 amino acids long. Per germline, CDR1 MGHRA and CDR2 YSYEKL. The CDR3 DNA reads as TGCGCCAGCAGCCAAGGGGGCGTCGGAGGAGGACAGTTCACTGAAGCTTTCTTT. Translation: CASSQGGVGGGQFTEAFF.

V gene TRBV25-1 combines with J gene TRBJ1-1, with 8 bases fitting TRBD1. This CDR3 has 14 residues. Germline loops: CDR1 MGHDK, CDR2 SYGVNS. J lost 4 bases, V lost 4 bases, and 5 bases had no gene match. The DNA for the CDR3 is TGTGCCAGCAGTGGGACAGGGTTGGCCACTGAAGCTTTCTTT. Its protein product is CASSGTGLATEAFF.

This clone was seen a single time. The chain combines TRBV12-5 with TRBJ2-5; 12 bases fit TRBD2. The V gene end was trimmed by 6 bases and the J gene end by 4 bases; junction bases not matched to a gene: 3. The CDR3 sequence is 14 residues long. Germline CDR1 and CDR2: LGHNT and FRNRAP. CDR3 residues: CASGLGLAGETQYF. In DNA form, the CDR3 reads TGTGCTAGTGGACTGGGACTAGCGGGAGAGACCCAGTACTTC.

V is TRBV11-2 and J is TRBJ2-1, with 9 bases matching TRBD2. The germline CDR1 and CDR2 sequences are SGHAT and FQNNGV. The CDR3 runs to 15 residues. Trimming took 1 base from V and 3 from J; bases not matched to a gene: 1. CDR3 in DNA: TGTGCCAGCAGCTTAGCTAGCGGGAACTACAATGAGCAGTTCTTC. Amino acid sequence: CASSLASGNYNEQFF.

The chain is built from TRBV28 and TRBJ1-2; D possibly corresponds to TRBD1 (6 bases). Between the trimmed V and J ends, which lost 5 bases and 8 bases, there was a span of 15 bases. Germline assignment: CDR1 MDHEN and CDR2 SYDVKM. The CDR3 totals 13 residues. The chain's CDR3 is CASSTGNLWGYTF. DNA for the CDR3: TGTGCCAGCAGTACAGGGAATCTGTGGGGCTACACCTTC.

This sequence joins TRBV10-2 and TRBJ1-2; 7 positions agree with TRBD1. The CDR3 is made up of 15 amino acids. With 2 bases clipped from V and 4 bases from J, the junction kept 7 bases outside the gene matches. Looked up from germline, CDR1 is WSHSY and CDR2 is SAAADI. The CDR3 is CASSEVAGGPYGYTF. DNA for the CDR3: TGCGCCAGCAGTGAGGTGGCAGGGGGACCCTATGGCTACACCTTC.

The rearrangement links TRBV10-3 to TRBJ1-1; TRBD1 aligns across 8 bases. V dropped 10 bases and J dropped 1; count of bases not matched to a gene: 11. From germline, CDR1 is ENHRY and CDR2 SYGVKD. This CDR3 has 15 amino acids. The CDR3 here is CATQNSGTGNTEAFF. The CDR3, as DNA: TGTGCCACTCAAAATTCCGGGACAGGGAACACTGAAGCTTTCTTT.

The rearrangement links TRBV27 to TRBJ2-7; 9 nucleotides align to TRBD1. CDR1 is MNHEY and CDR2 is SMNVEV in the germline V gene (reference sequence). V shed 10 bases, J shed 3 bases, and the junction held 4 bases outside the gene matches. CDR3 length: 12 residues. The CDR3: CATGTGLYEQYF. In DNA form, the CDR3 reads TGTGCCACCGGGACAGGGCTCTACGAGCAGTACTTC.

The rearrangement links TRBV30 to TRBJ1-2, with no clear D. CDR1 and CDR2 (germline): GTSNPN, SVGIG (reference sequence). The V gene lost 4 bases and the J gene lost 0 bases, with 12 bases spanning the gap. The CDR3 runs 14 residues. In DNA form, the CDR3 reads TGTGCCTGGACCGTACAGTTCCCTAACTATGGCTACACCTTC. Its translation: CAWTVQFPNYGYTF.

The chain combines TRBV5-4 with TRBJ2-2; D is perhaps TRBD1 (6 bases). Germline assignment: CDR1 SGHNT and CDR2 YYREEE (reference sequence). V was cut by 4 bases and J by 6 bases, with 13 bases left in between. The CDR3 runs 14 residues. CDR3 bases: TGTGCCAGCAGCGCAAGCAGGGGTCCCGGGGAGCTGTTTTTT. Encoded protein: CASSASRGPGELFF.

V gene TRBV29-1 combines with J gene TRBJ1-1; the D gene is possibly TRBD1 (5 bases). CDR1 SQVTM and CDR2 ANQGSEA come from the germline V gene. V was cut by 6 bases and J by 7 bases, with 18 bases left in between. This CDR3 has 13 residues. CDR3 residues: CSVTGTTRGEAFF. The CDR3 nucleotides read TGCAGCGTGACCGGGACTACGAGGGGTGAAGCTTTCTTT.

The genes are TRBV2 and TRBJ2-7; 8 bases agree with TRBD1. The CDR3 is 17 amino acids. Losses at the gene ends were 3 bases for V and 5 bases for J; bases not matched to a gene: 15. The germline CDR1 and CDR2 sequences are SNHLY and FYNNEI. The CDR3 here is CASSELGQGALTDEQYF. CDR3 coding DNA: TGTGCCAGCAGTGAGTTAGGGCAGGGGGCCCTAACGGACGAGCAGTACTTC.

This clone was counted a single time. The chain carries TRBV5-4 and TRBJ2-7; TRBD2 might be the D (5 bases). Germline lookup yields CDR1 SGHNT and CDR2 YYREEE (reference sequence). V dropped 0 bases and J dropped 2 bases, with 12 bases sitting between them. The CDR3 has 15 residues. The CDR3 spells CASSLEALTTYEQYF. In DNA, the CDR3 is TGTGCCAGCAGCTTGGAGGCCTTGACTACCTACGAGCAGTACTTC.

The chain recombines TRBV29-1 with TRBJ2-1; the match to TRBD2 covers 13 bases. The germline CDR1 and CDR2 sequences are SQVTM and ANQGSEA. After removal of 4 bases from V and 6 bases from J, the junction contained 6 bases not matched to a gene. This CDR3 is built from 15 residues. CDR3 DNA: TGCAGCGTTGGAAGACGACTAGCGGGAGGCAATGAGCAGTTCTTC. Translated, it gives CSVGRRLAGGNEQFF.

This clone was seen more than once but under ten times. This chain joins TRBV7-9 and TRBJ1-3; D gene unclear. V was shortened by 3 bases and J by 3 bases, with 9 bases between the two germline ends. The germline V gene encodes CDR1 SEHNR and CDR2 FQNEAQ (reference sequence). This CDR3 comprises 14 residues. CDR3 region: CASSLGSYGNTIYF. The CDR3 DNA is TGTGCCAGCAGCTTGGGCAGCTATGGAAACACCATATATTTT.

The rearrangement uses TRBV21-1 and TRBJ1-1; TRBD1 is the table's D call, not checked against the DNA. TRBV21-1 is given as a pseudogene. There are 15 residues in the CDR3. The CDR3 loop reads CASSKPGRVNTEAFF. CDR3 nucleotide sequence: TGTGCCAGCAGCAAACCCGGCAGGGTGAACACTGAAGCTTTCTTT.

The chain links TRBV6-6 to TRBJ1-2; perhaps TRBD1 as D (5 bases). In germline, CDR1 is MNHNY, CDR2 SVGAGI (reference sequence). CDR3 size: 12 residues. V dropped 2 bases and J dropped 7 bases, with 8 bases sitting between them. The CDR3 loop is CASSYIGAGYTF. The CDR3 DNA is TGTGCCAGCAGTTACATAGGGGCTGGCTACACCTTC.

Concerning this clone itself: The junction differs from germline at one of its ends, possibly a read error. V and J are TRBV10-3 and TRBJ2-6, with TRBD1 as a possible D gene (7 bases). Germline CDR1 is ENHRY and CDR2 is SYGVKD. The CDR3 has 12 amino acids. This CDR3 is CAISDPGTEGLF. The CDR3 nucleotides read TGTGCCATCAGTGATCCCGGGACAGAGGGACTTTTC.

The gene calls are TRBV5-4 and TRBJ2-3, with D perhaps matching TRBD2 (5 bases). The V end lost 4 bases, the J end lost 5 bases, and 11 bases lay between the germline ends. This CDR3 spans 13 amino acids. CDR1 is SGHNT, CDR2 YYREEE, per germline (reference sequence). The CDR3 sequence: CASSGVRGDTQYF. CDR3 nucleotide sequence: TGTGCCAGCAGCGGGGTTCGGGGAGATACGCAGTATTTT.

The V gene is TRBV30, the J gene TRBJ2-3; 7 nucleotides agree with TRBD1. V was pared by 4 bases and J by 9 bases, with 4 bases of the junction left unmatched. This CDR3 spans 11 amino acids. CDR1 and CDR2 (germline): GTSNPN, SVGIG (reference sequence). The CDR3 loop is CAWTDRETQYF. Written as DNA, the CDR3 is TGTGCCTGGACCGACAGGGAAACGCAGTATTTT. Full variable domain (rest looked up from reference TRBV30 and TRBJ2-3): SQTIHQWPATLVQPVGSPLSLECTVEGTSNPNLYWYRQAAGRGLQLLFYSVGIGQISSEVPQNLSASRPQDRQFILSSKKLLLSDSGFYLCAWTDRETQYFGPGTRLTVL.

V gene TRBV4-2 combines with J gene TRBJ2-1; the match to TRBD2 covers 8 bases. The J segment lost 3 bases and the V segment lost 3 bases, leaving 10 bases of the junction unmatched. Germline CDR1 is LGHNA and CDR2 is YNFKEQ. The CDR3 spans 17 residues. The DNA for the CDR3 is TGTGCCAGCAGCCAGGGAACTAGCGGACATATCTACAATGAGCAGTTCTTC. Protein: CASSQGTSGHIYNEQFF.

The J gene is TRBJ2-2, the V gene TRBV10-2; TRBD2 matches 11 bases. This CDR3 spans 14 amino acids. The V and J ends lost 6 bases and 6 bases, in that order; junction bases with no gene match: 3. Germline assignment: CDR1 WSHSY and CDR2 SAAADI. The CDR3 spells CASRLAGDAGELFF. The CDR3 DNA sequence: TGCGCCAGCAGACTAGCGGGAGACGCCGGGGAGCTGTTTTTT.

The J gene is TRBJ1-4, the V gene TRBV5-1; no firm D call. The CDR3 is 19 residues long. Germline-derived CDR1 and CDR2 are SGHRS and YFSETQ. Trimming stripped 4 bases from V and 0 bases from J, with 22 bases between. The CDR3 protein is CASSRGVTRTPATNEKLFF. The CDR3 DNA is TGCGCCAGCAGCCGCGGGGTCACGCGGACCCCTGCAACTAATGAAAAACTGTTTTTT.

Concerning this clone: The junction departs from germline at one end; a sequencing error may be responsible. The chain carries TRBV29-1 and TRBJ2-3; 10 bases map to TRBD1. The CDR3 consists of 14 residues. Germline-derived CDR1 and CDR2 are SQVTM and ANQGSEA. CDR3 bases: TGCAGCGTCGAAGACAGGGGGCCCACAGATACGCAGTATTTT. It encodes CSVEDRGPTDTQYF.

This clone has only one observation. V is TRBV27 and J is TRBJ2-5, with D possibly being TRBD2 (5 bases). Germline loops: CDR1 MNHEY, CDR2 SMNVEV (reference sequence). The CDR3 loop spans 12 amino acids. The V end was cut by 5 bases, the J end by 5 bases, with 9 bases between. CDR3 residues: CASSPLGETQYF. Here the CDR3 DNA reads TGTGCCAGCAGTCCACTAGGGGAGACCCAGTACTTC.

V and J are TRBV5-1 and TRBJ1-1, with 9 bases identical to TRBD1. This CDR3 is 15 amino acids long. The V segment lost 1 base and the J segment 1 base; nucleotides outside the gene matches: 2. Germline values: CDR1 SGHRS, CDR2 YFSETQ. The CDR3 DNA reads TGCGCCAGCAGCTTGATGGGACAGGGGAACACTGAAGCTTTCTTT. The encoded protein is CASSLMGQGNTEAFF.

The V gene is TRBV5-1, the J gene TRBJ2-1, with TRBD2 matching over 10 bases. This CDR3 is 19 amino acids long. Losses at the gene ends were 2 bases for V and 0 bases for J; bases not matched to a gene: 11. The germline CDR1 and CDR2 sequences are SGHRS and YFSETQ. The CDR3 region is CASSFVIAGGRSSYNEQFF. The CDR3 nucleotides are TGCGCCAGCAGCTTTGTAATAGCGGGAGGCCGAAGCTCCTACAATGAGCAGTTCTTC.

The gene calls are TRBV29-1 and TRBJ1-6; D uncertain. The CDR3 is 12 residues long. Germline loops: CDR1 SQVTM, CDR2 ANQGSEA. The ends were cut back, 3 bases at V and 12 bases at J, with 12 bases in the middle. The CDR3 reads CSVDSPEGPLHF. The CDR3 DNA sequence: TGCAGCGTTGACAGCCCCGAGGGACCCCTCCACTTT.

V and J are TRBV7-8 and TRBJ1-3, with 7 positions matching TRBD1. Germline V gene lookup returns CDR1 SGHVS and CDR2 FQNEAQ. The ends lost 5 bases at V and 2 bases at J; junction bases unmatched: 21. The CDR3 consists of 20 residues. The DNA of the CDR3 is TGTGCCAGCAGCCGAAAGGGGGCAGCGAGAGAAAGGGGGACTGGAAACACCATATATTTT. Its translation is CASSRKGAARERGTGNTIYF.

The V gene is TRBV5-1, the J gene TRBJ1-1; D perhaps matches TRBD1 (6 bases). CDR1 and CDR2 from the germline V gene are SGHRS and YFSETQ. CDR3 size: 13 residues. The ends were cut back, 4 bases at V and 4 bases at J, with 11 bases in the middle. CDR3: CASSGTGTTEAFF. CDR3 nucleotide sequence: TGCGCCAGCAGCGGCACAGGGACCACTGAAGCTTTCTTT.